This entry lists 9 T cell receptor beta chains sequenced from one sample in a study of blood T cell repertoires in COVID-19. Sequenced by immunoSEQ multiplex PCR; TCRdb stores in-frame clones only, minus some. The sample consists of tens of thousands of clones, 91% of them appearing once. Sequenced input: peripheral blood. The receptor set was obtained from a human donor in a cohort sampled during active COVID-19.

The V and J genes are TRBV9 and TRBJ2-7; TRBD2 agrees at 8 bases. CDR1 is SGDLS, CDR2 YYNGEE, per germline. The length of the CDR3 is 16 residues. With 0 bases clipped from V and 3 bases from J, the junction kept 8 bases outside the gene matches. CDR3 in amino acids: CASSVGASGPIYEQYF. CDR3 DNA sequence: TGTGCCAGCAGCGTAGGAGCTAGCGGGCCAATCTACGAGCAGTACTTC.

The genes are TRBV6-4 and TRBJ2-3; TRBD2 matches at 8 bases. Germline CDR1 reads MRHNA; CDR2 reads SNTAGT. The CDR3 sequence is 13 residues long. Trimming removed 6 bases from V and 2 bases from J; junction bases left unmatched: 1. CDR3 amino acids: CASSGGATDTQYF. DNA of the CDR3: TGTGCCAGCAGCGGGGGGGCCACAGATACGCAGTATTTT.

The table lists this clone with a count of one. J is TRBJ2-5 and V is TRBV5-6, with no clear D. This CDR3 comprises 11 residues. Germline CDR1 SGHDT, CDR2 YYEEEE. Trimming took 1 base from V and 5 from J, leaving 3 bases between them. In DNA, the CDR3 is TGTGCCAGCAGCTTGCGGGAGACCCAGTACTTC. Its protein product is CASSLRETQYF.

V usage is TRBV7-8 and J usage is TRBJ2-5; a weak D match, TRBD2 (5 bases). The CDR3 loop spans 16 amino acids. CDR1 and CDR2 from the germline V gene are SGHVS and FQNEAQ. Trimming cost V 0 bases and J 2 bases, with 13 bases left between them. The CDR3 coding sequence is TGTGCCAGCAGCTTAGCCGGTTGGCGGGTACAAGAGACCCAGTACTTC. Amino acids: CASSLAGWRVQETQYF.

The CDR3 DNA sequence: TGTGCCAGCAGTCCCCCGCGGGAGTACAATGAGCAGTTCTTC. Its protein product is CASSPPREYNEQFF. The V and J genes are TRBV27 and TRBJ2-1; 7 nucleotides align to TRBD2. Germline lookup yields CDR1 MNHEY and CDR2 SMNVEV (reference sequence). Losses at the gene ends were 5 bases for V and 4 bases for J; bases not matched to a gene: 5. The CDR3 spans 14 residues.

This chain connects TRBV7-2 to TRBJ2-7; no firm D call. The CDR3 has 14 residues. V shed 5 bases and J shed 0 bases, with 11 bases lying between them. The germline gives CDR1 SGHTA, CDR2 FQGNSA. For the CDR3, the DNA is TGTGCCAGCAGCAGACACACTCGCTCCTACGAGCAGTACTTC. It codes for CASSRHTRSYEQYF.

V is TRBV5-4 and J is TRBJ1-3; the D gene is possibly TRBD1 (5 bases). Germline lookup yields CDR1 SGHNT and CDR2 YYREEE (reference sequence). V lost 4 bases to trimming and J lost 1 base, with 12 bases between them. The CDR3 is 15 residues long. The CDR3: CASSPNGGSGNTIYF. The CDR3 DNA reads TGTGCCAGCAGCCCGAACGGGGGATCTGGAAACACCATATATTTT.

This rearrangement joins TRBV9 to TRBJ2-7; TRBD1 is a possible D gene (6 bases). Trimming took off 4 bases at V and 0 bases at J, with 14 bases between the two ends. The CDR3 is 15 amino acids. The germline V gene has CDR1 SGDLS and CDR2 YYNGEE. This CDR3 is CASSPSWGPSYEQYF. The CDR3 DNA is TGTGCCAGCAGCCCTTCATGGGGGCCCTCCTACGAGCAGTACTTC.

This chain connects TRBV5-1 to TRBJ1-5; D perhaps matches TRBD1 (6 bases). V was cut by 0 bases and J by 6 bases, with 13 bases left in between. The CDR3 has 15 residues. Germline V gene data show CDR1 as SGHRS and CDR2 as YFSETQ. CDR3 loop: CASSLAGQRSQPQHF. The CDR3 DNA follows: TGCGCCAGCAGCTTGGCTGGACAGCGGAGTCAGCCCCAGCATTTT.